This T cell receptor beta chain emerged from a study of CD8 T cells in Susac syndrome. V was cut by 5 bases and J by 2 bases, with 22 bases left in between. The CDR3 runs 17 residues. Germline CDR1 reads MDHEN; CDR2 reads SYDVKM. Random-hexamer reverse transcription was applied to about 0.5 to 1 ug RNA. Via MiXCR, TCRdb re-called the immunoSEQ multiplex PCR reads, giving one row per CDR3 protein. The repertoire holds some 260,000 distinct CDR3 sequences, approximately 85% seen once, with over 0.09% in the top ten. The TCR was taken from a human donor with multiple sclerosis. The chain uses TRBV28 and TRBJ2-7; D is perhaps TRBD1 or TRBD2 (5 bases each). Sequenced sample: CD8+ T cells from PBMCs. This CDR3 reads CASSPRGLAIITYEQYF. The CDR3 coding sequence is TGTGCCAGCAGTCCTCGGGGCCTAGCCATAATCACCTACGAGCAGTACTTC. The full variable domain, in which reference TRBV28 and TRBJ2-7 provide the parts outside the CDR3, is DVKVTQSSRYLVKRTGEKVFLECVQDMDHENMFWYRQDPGLGLRLIYFSYDVKMKEKGDIPEGYSVSREKKERFSLILESASTNQTSMYLCASSPRGLAIITYEQYFGPGTRLTVT.